This T cell receptor beta chain comes out of a study of blood T cells in healthy people across ages. Study observations and caveats: Long-lived donors carried more naive CD4+ cells and greater diversity than aged donors. Older individuals had lower TCR beta diversity per million T cells (the decline was roughly linear).

This clonotype was counted many times. Its antigen remains unknown. For the second PCR, which ran for about 7 to 11 cycles, a sample-barcoded 5' primer and a J-beta primer mix were used. TCRdb ran MiXCR on the 5' RACE reads and lists one entry per CDR3 protein. The data show approximately 810,000 distinct CDR3 sequences, around 30% seen once. CDR3 length: 17 amino acids. Trimming left V 0 bases short and J 10 bases short, with 22 bases between. Germline V CDR1 and CDR2: SGHTA, FQGNSA. The sample comprised blood. The rearrangement joins TRBV7-2 to TRBJ2-1; D perhaps matches TRBD2 (6 bases). The TCR was taken from a woman of 80 years or more in good health. As DNA, the CDR3 is TGTGCCAGCAGCTTAGCGGGAGGCGGTGTAACCTTCGGAGAGCAGTTCTTC. It is translated as CASSLAGGGVTFGEQFF.